The rows below give T cell receptor beta chains drawn from one sample of a study of cytomegalovirus exposure and HLA in healthy donors. Profiled with immunoSEQ multiplex PCR; TCRdb holds only in-frame clones, not every one. This sample carries under 200,000 clones, roughly four fifths of them seen once, and the ten largest clones take under 0.6%. Sequenced: PBMCs. The origin of the receptors is a woman aged 50 to 60 in good health and CMV-seronegative. Each CDR3 is given with its conserved first and last residue. Each record gives: clone size, J gene, V gene, D gene, CDR3 length, CDR3 DNA, CDR3 protein. A D gene is named only where the DNA matches it firmly. The listing skips clone size in some rows; elsewhere it reads once, few, many or a size class.

>NA|TRBJ2-2|TRBV12-2|NA|16
TGTGCAAGTCGCCTCGGGACTAGCGGGGGGACCGGGGAGCTGTTTTTT
CASRLGTSGGTGELFF
>NA|TRBJ1-2|TRBV6-5|TRBD1|14
TGTGCCAGCAGTCTGACAGGGGCAAACTATGGCTACACCTTC
CASSLTGANYGYTF
>NA|TRBJ2-7|TRBV29-1|TRBD2|13
TGCAGCGTTCAAAAAGCGGGAGGCCACGAGCAGTACTTC
CSVQKAGGHEQYF
>NA|TRBJ2-5|TRBV7-7|NA|13
TGTGCTAGCAGCGCGGACTTCCAAGAGACCCAGTACTTC
CASSADFQETQYF
>few|TRBJ1-1|TRBV6-6|TRBD1|13
TGTGCCAGCGGGAACAGGGGGAACACTGAAGCTTTCTTT
CASGNRGNTEAFF
>NA|TRBJ1-1|TRBV4-3|NA|14
TGCGCCAGCAGCCAAGACCTTCGGTACACTGAAGCTTTCTTT
CASSQDLRYTEAFF
>NA|TRBJ2-5|TRBV5-1|TRBD2|18
TGCGCCAGCAGCAAAACAGGACTAGCGGGAGGTCCCCAAGAGACCCAGTACTTC
CASSKTGLAGGPQETQYF
>NA|TRBJ2-1|TRBV7-3|TRBD2|15
TGTGCCAGCAGCTCTAGCGGGAATTCCTACAATGAGCAGTTCTTC
CASSSSGNSYNEQFF
>NA|TRBJ1-2|TRBV28|TRBD1|15
TGTGCCAGCAGGTCACAGGGGGCGCAGAACTATGGCTACACCTTC
CASRSQGAQNYGYTF
>NA|TRBJ1-5|TRBV6-5|NA|14
TGTGCCAGCAGTTACGGCATTAACAATCAGCCCCAGCATTTT
CASSYGINNQPQHF
>NA|TRBJ2-3|TRBV5-4|TRBD1|16
TGTGCCAGCAGCCCGACAGGGGGCGCGAGCACAGATACGCAGTATTTT
CASSPTGGASTDTQYF
>NA|TRBJ2-7|TRBV9|TRBD1|15
TGTGCCAGCAGCCTTGCCGGACAGGGGACCTACGAGCAGTACTTC
CASSLAGQGTYEQYF
>NA|TRBJ2-2|TRBV11-3|NA|15
TGTGCCAGCAGCTTAGGCCAGGGGAACACCGGGGAGCTGTTTTTT
CASSLGQGNTGELFF
>NA|TRBJ2-2|TRBV27|TRBD1|16
TGTGCCAGCAGAAACGACCAGGGGGCGGACACCGGGGAGCTGTTTTTT
CASRNDQGADTGELFF
>few|TRBJ1-1|TRBV27|TRBD1|17
TGTGCCAGCAAAAAGGGGGTGACAGGGTATATGAACACTGAAGCTTTCTTT
CASKKGVTGYMNTEAFF
>NA|TRBJ2-5|TRBV30|NA|15
TGTGCCTGGACCACGTTAGGAGGGCGCGGAGAGACCCAGTACTTC
CAWTTLGGRGETQYF
>NA|TRBJ2-7|TRBV10-3|NA|14
TGTGCCATCAGCAAGAGGGACATAAACTACGAGCAGTACTTC
CAISKRDINYEQYF
>NA|TRBJ1-2|TRBV15|NA|13
TGTGCCACCAGCAGAGATTGGGAGTATGGCTACACCTTC
CATSRDWEYGYTF
>NA|TRBJ2-5|TRBV9|NA|15
TGTGCCAGCAGCGTAACCATGGGCAGGCAAGAGACCCAGTACTTC
CASSVTMGRQETQYF
>NA|TRBJ1-3|TRBV5-4|TRBD1|16
TGTGCCAGCAGCATCGGACAGGCCCAGACTGGAAACACCATATATTTT
CASSIGQAQTGNTIYF
>NA|TRBJ2-3|TRBV6-1|NA|17
TGTGCCAGCAGTGAAGGGTGGGCCGTGGGTGTCACAGATACGCAGTATTTT
CASSEGWAVGVTDTQYF
>NA|TRBJ1-1|TRBV5-1|TRBD1|17
TGCGCCAGCAGCTCGGACAGGGGTGGGCAGCTGAACACTGAAGCTTTCTTT
CASSSDRGGQLNTEAFF
>few|TRBJ2-1|TRBV6-5|NA|14
TGTGCCAGCAGTTTTCGCACAATCAACAATGAGCAGTTCTTC
CASSFRTINNEQFF
>NA|TRBJ2-5|TRBV30|TRBD2|15
TGTGCCTGGACCAGAGCGGGGGGGCCGGGAGAGACCCAGTACTTC
CAWTRAGGPGETQYF
>NA|TRBJ2-7|TRBV28|NA|13
TGTGCCAGTAACGGACAGACTGATACCGAGCAGTACTTC
CASNGQTDTEQYF
>NA|TRBJ1-2|TRBV6-5|TRBD1|15
TGTGCCAGCAAACAAGTGACAGGGGGCTCGGGTGGCTACACCTTC
CASKQVTGGSGGYTF
>NA|TRBJ2-7|TRBV30|TRBD2|15
TGTGCCTGGAGGAAGGGACTAGCGCCGGCCTACGAGCAGTACTTC
CAWRKGLAPAYEQYF
>NA|TRBJ2-3|TRBV7-2|NA|13
TGTGCCAGCAGCTTGTTAGATTTAGATACGCAGTATTTT
CASSLLDLDTQYF
>NA|TRBJ2-6|TRBV27|NA|14
TGTGCCAGCAGTTTTCACTCTGGGGCCAACGTCCTGACTTTC
CASSFHSGANVLTF
>NA|TRBJ2-7|TRBV7-9|NA|14
TGTGCCAGCAGCCAATTCGGGGTCACCTACGAGCAGTACTTC
CASSQFGVTYEQYF
>once|TRBJ2-1|TRBV28|TRBD1|15
TGTGCCAGCAACGGGGACAGGGGAGTGGACAATGAGCAGTTCTTC
CASNGDRGVDNEQFF
>NA|TRBJ2-1|TRBV9|NA|15
TGTGCCAGCAGCGTCGGGGGAGTAATAGGGAATGAGCAGTTCTTC
CASSVGGVIGNEQFF
>NA|TRBJ2-5|TRBV2|TRBD2|15
TGTGCCAGCAGTGGGACTAGCGGGGGGGCCGAGACCCAGTACTTC
CASSGTSGGAETQYF
>NA|TRBJ2-1|TRBV5-1|NA|14
TGCGCCTGCGGTGGGGGGAGCTCCTACAATGAGCAGTTCTTC
CACGGGSSYNEQFF
>NA|TRBJ1-2|TRBV19|TRBD1|14
TGTGCCAGCGCCACAGGGGTCTACTATTATGGCTACACCTTC
CASATGVYYYGYTF
>NA|TRBJ2-1|TRBV4-1|TRBD2|14
TGCGCCAGCAGCCAACGGGAGGACTACAATGAGCAGTTCTTC
CASSQREDYNEQFF
>NA|TRBJ2-2|TRBV7-8|NA|18
TGTGCCAGCAGCAGGGGGGGGCTAGCGGACTCGAACACCGGGGAGCTGTTTTTT
CASSRGGLADSNTGELFF
>once|TRBJ2-3|TRBV10-3|TRBD2|16
TGTGCCATCAGTGAGTCGGAGCGGGGGGGGGCAGATACGCAGTATTTT
CAISESERGGADTQYF
>once|TRBJ1-2|TRBV11-2|NA|15
TGTGCCAGCAGCTTTCGGGTTCCCCTAAAGTATGGCTACACCTTC
CASSFRVPLKYGYTF
>NA|TRBJ1-1|TRBV6-1|TRBD1|14
TGTGCCAGCAGTCGACAGGGTTCAAGGACTGAAGCTTTCTTT
CASSRQGSRTEAFF
>NA|TRBJ2-5|TRBV5-6|TRBD2|15
TGTGCCAGCAGCCGCGACGCCGGGAGGGCCAAGACCCAGTACTTC
CASSRDAGRAKTQYF
>NA|TRBJ1-2|TRBV11-2|TRBD1|14
TGTGCCAGCAGCTCCGGACAGGGGACGTATGGCTACACCTTC
CASSSGQGTYGYTF
>NA|TRBJ1-3|TRBV5-1|TRBD1|14
TGCGCCAGCAGCTTACAGGGGACCGGAAACACCATATATTTT
CASSLQGTGNTIYF
>few|TRBJ2-7|TRBV9|NA|14
TGTGCCAGCAGCGTGGGGCAGACCTCCTACGAGCAGTACTTC
CASSVGQTSYEQYF